A single sample gave rise to the 23 T cell receptor beta chains below, sequenced in a study of vaccination effects on CD4 cells after COVID-19 (dated by TCRdb to 2021 to 2024). Library method: the immunoSEQ multiplex PCR assay. Drawn from immuneACCESS, this table holds only the in-frame rearrangements with V and J called that TCRdb kept. Clones are partly lost; checked studies trace under half to an unresolved V gene and leave the rest unexplained. The sample table lists about 20,000 clones, 70% to 80% of them with a count of one. The biggest ten clones account for about 16% of the sample. These receptors are not linked to any known antigen. The ViraFEST assay stimulated PBMC with viral peptide pools and then used TCR sequencing to identify antigen-specific CD4+ T cell clonotypes by expansion. After about 9 days of culture, CD4+ T cells were isolated with the EasySep CD4+ T cell isolation kit. Sequenced here: CD4+ T cells from PBMCs cultured with HCoV-229E spike peptides, sampled before COVID-19 vaccination. Sample cell subset or site, as interpreted from the label and publication: HCoV-229E spike overlapping peptide pool stimulation. Receptors were obtained from a human donor who received a COVID-19 vaccine.

The chain has TRBV5-1 and TRBJ1-1, with D uncertain. This CDR3 region has 13 residues. CDR1 SGHRS and CDR2 YFSETQ come from the germline V gene. Trimming stripped 3 bases from V and 1 base from J, with 7 bases between. The CDR3 sequence: CASSSRPNTEAFF. As DNA, the CDR3 is TGCGCCAGCAGCTCGAGACCGAACACTGAAGCTTTCTTT. Looking up the rest from reference TRBV5-1 and TRBJ1-1 gives the full variable domain: KAGVTQTPRYLIKTRGQQVTLSCSPISGHRSVSWYQQTPGQGLQFLFEYFSETQRNKGNFPGRFSGRQFSNSRSEMNVSTLELGDSALYLCASSSRPNTEAFFGQGTRLTVV.

The chain recombines TRBV4-1 with TRBJ1-4; D is uncertain. This CDR3 region has 14 residues. Germline assignment: CDR1 MGHRA and CDR2 YSYEKL. Trimming took 1 base from V and 6 from J, leaving 9 bases between them. This chain's CDR3 is CASSQVFKDEKLFF. DNA for the CDR3: TGCGCCAGCAGCCAAGTGTTTAAGGATGAAAAACTGTTTTTT.

The chain is built from TRBV24-1 and TRBJ2-7; D is perhaps TRBD2 (6 bases). The V gene lost 7 bases and the J gene lost 3 bases, with 18 bases spanning the gap. Germline V CDR1 and CDR2: KGHDR, SFDVKD. The length of the CDR3 is 15 residues. CDR3 nucleotides: TGTGCCACCAGGATGTACGCCGGGGGTCTCTACGAGCAGTACTTC. Its translation: CATRMYAGGLYEQYF.

The chain has TRBV3-1 (or the pseudogene TRBV3-2) and TRBJ1-6, with D maybe TRBD1 (6 bases). The germline gives CDR1 LGHDT, CDR2 YNNKEL (reference sequence). The CDR3 runs 14 residues. Trimming shortened V by 8 bases and J by 10 bases, and 18 bases separated the two germline ends. CDR3 coding DNA: TGTGCCAGCCGGCCGGGGGGCGGCTTCTCACCCCTCCACTTT. Translation: CASRPGGGFSPLHF.

The rearrangement joins TRBV6-1 to TRBJ2-1, with unresolved D. CDR3 length equals 13 residues. Per germline, CDR1 MNHNS and CDR2 SASEGT. Trimming took 3 bases from V and 10 from J, leaving 13 bases between them. The DNA for the CDR3 is TGTGCCAGCAGTGAGCCAAACTCCAACGAGCAGTTCTTC. Translating it yields CASSEPNSNEQFF.

This clone has a handful of counts. The V call is TRBV7-8, the J call TRBJ2-1; D remains unclear. V shed 0 bases and J shed 9 bases, with 12 bases lying between them. The V gene's germline CDR1 is SGHVS and CDR2 FQNEAQ. The CDR3 covers 14 residues. This CDR3 reads CASSLAGSYVEQFF. The CDR3 nucleotides read TGTGCCAGCAGCTTAGCGGGATCGTATGTTGAGCAGTTCTTC.

The chain is built from TRBV20-1 and TRBJ2-7, with unresolved D. V was trimmed by 4 bases and J by 4 bases, leaving 8 bases between them. This CDR3 contains 11 residues. CDR1 and CDR2 from the germline V gene are DFQATT and SNEGSKA (reference sequence). CDR3 coding DNA: TGCAGTGCTATTGCCGGTTACGAGCAGTACTTC. Translating gives CSAIAGYEQYF.

This chain links TRBV10-3 with TRBJ2-2, with D hard to call. In germline, CDR1 is ENHRY, CDR2 SYGVKD. Trimming removed 2 bases at V and 3 bases at J, with 10 bases between. This CDR3 spans 15 amino acids. CDR3 sequence: CAISENGGDTGELFF. The CDR3 nucleotides read TGTGCCATCAGTGAGAATGGCGGCGACACCGGGGAGCTGTTTTTT.

V is TRBV7-9 and J is TRBJ1-5; D perhaps matches TRBD1 (5 bases). Trimming stripped 5 bases from V and 0 bases from J, with 14 bases between. The germline V gene encodes CDR1 SEHNR and CDR2 FQNEAQ (reference sequence). The CDR3 consists of 16 residues. DNA for the CDR3: TGTGCCAGCAGCGAATGGGGCAGTAATAGCAATCAGCCCCAGCATTTT. Its translation is CASSEWGSNSNQPQHF.

This chain uses TRBV30 with TRBJ1-3, with D possibly TRBD1 on 5 matching bases. Germline CDR1 is GTSNPN and CDR2 is SVGIG (reference sequence). Trimming stripped 4 bases from V and 4 bases from J, with 20 bases between. There are 16 residues in the CDR3. The CDR3 protein is CAWKPPGAYSGNTIYF. In DNA form, the CDR3 reads TGTGCCTGGAAACCGCCCGGGGCTTACTCCGGAAACACCATATATTTT.

This chain uses TRBV27 with TRBJ2-5, with D possibly matching TRBD1 (6 bases). Germline V gives CDR1 MNHEY, CDR2 SMNVEV (reference sequence). Trimming left V 6 bases short and J 0 bases short, with 8 bases between. This CDR3 has 13 amino acids. CDR3 bases: TGTGCCAGCAGGGACAGTTACCAAGAGACCCAGTACTTC. This encodes CASRDSYQETQYF.

The chain uses TRBV1 and TRBJ2-1; TRBD2 is the table's D call and was not checked against the DNA. TRBV1 is marked as a pseudogene. This CDR3 has 14 amino acids. The CDR3 reads CTSSVLAGFDEQFF. CDR3 DNA sequence: TGCACCAGCAGTGTGTTAGCGGGGTTCGATGAGCAGTTCTTC.

J is TRBJ1-1 and V is TRBV27, with TRBD1 identical over 9 bases. This CDR3 region has 15 residues. Looked up from germline, CDR1 is MNHEY and CDR2 is SMNVEV (reference sequence). V was clipped by 5 bases and J by 6 bases; unmatched bases: 10. CDR3 sequence (DNA): TGTGCCAGCAGTCCCCGAACGACAGGGGGTGCTGAAGCTTTCTTT. Translating it yields CASSPRTTGGAEAFF.

The chain joins TRBV7-2 to TRBJ2-5, with TRBD1 identical over 7 bases. This CDR3 has 14 amino acids. Germline-derived CDR1 and CDR2 are SGHTA and FQGNSA. The trim removed 5 bases at V and 3 bases at J, leaving 6 bases unmatched. CDR3 sequence (DNA): TGTGCCAGCAGCCACTGGGACAGTAAAGAGACCCAGTACTTC. Its protein product is CASSHWDSKETQYF. The whole variable domain, remainder taken from reference TRBV7-2 and TRBJ2-5, is GAGVSQSPSNKVTEKGKDVELRCDPISGHTALYWYRQSLGQGLEFLIYFQGNSAPDKSGLPSDRFSAERTGGSVSTLTIQRTQQEDSAVYLCASSHWDSKETQYFGPGTRLLVL.

The chain joins TRBV18 to TRBJ1-2; 11 bases align to TRBD1. This CDR3 has 17 amino acids. V lost 4 bases, J lost 7 bases, and 14 bases stayed unmatched. Germline assignment: CDR1 KGHSH and CDR2 LQKENI. In DNA form, the CDR3 reads TGTGCCAGCTCACTTGGGACAGGGGGGGGCGCAAGAAGTGGCTACACCTTC. It encodes CASSLGTGGGARSGYTF.

Here the CDR3 DNA reads TGTGCCAGCCCCCGGACTAGCGGGAGTTCTAGCTCCTACAATGAGCAGTTCTTC. Translating it yields CASPRTSGSSSSYNEQFF. V is TRBV21-1 and J is TRBJ2-1; whether TRBD2, the table's D call, matches the DNA was not checked. TRBV21-1 constitutes a pseudogene. The CDR3 has 18 amino acids.

This chain links TRBV14 with TRBJ1-1, with D possibly matching TRBD1 (5 bases). Germline V gene lookup returns CDR1 SGHDN and CDR2 FVKESK. The CDR3 extends over 13 amino acids. Trimming took off 8 bases at V and 1 base at J, with 11 bases between the two ends. CDR3 nucleotides: TGTGCCAGCCAATGGACATGGAACACTGAAGCTTTCTTT. Its translation: CASQWTWNTEAFF.

The CDR3 bases are TGTGCCAGCGGCTTGGACAGGCGCAATCAGCCCCAGCATTTT. This codes for CASGLDRRNQPQHF. The chain is built from TRBV2 and TRBJ1-5; 7 bases fit TRBD1. CDR1 is SNHLY, CDR2 FYNNEI, per germline. The CDR3 spans 14 residues. Germline trimming cut 8 bases from V and 2 bases from J; bases unmatched to any gene: 6.

This clone was counted a single time. This rearrangement joins TRBV27 to TRBJ1-5; D is unclear. This CDR3 has 12 amino acids. The germline gives CDR1 MNHEY, CDR2 SMNVEV (reference sequence). Deletions cut 11 bases from V and 3 bases from J, with 11 bases between. The chain's CDR3 is CAPDPANQPQHF. In DNA form, the CDR3 reads TGTGCCCCAGACCCGGCCAATCAGCCCCAGCATTTT.

The chain uses TRBV7-2 and TRBJ2-5; D remains unclear. Germline CDR1 and CDR2: SGHTA and FQGNSA. V was shortened by 1 base and J by 4 bases, with 7 bases between the two germline ends. The CDR3 extends over 13 amino acids. The DNA for the CDR3 is TGTGCCAGCAGCTTAGAACGCCGAGAGACCCAGTACTTC. Encoded protein: CASSLERRETQYF.

The rearrangement uses TRBV18 and TRBJ2-2; D is uncertain. In germline, CDR1 is KGHSH, CDR2 LQKENI. V was cut by 1 base and J by 6 bases, with 3 bases left in between. CDR3 size: 12 residues. The CDR3 sequence: CASSPRPGELFF. CDR3 in DNA: TGTGCCAGCTCACCACGGCCCGGGGAGCTGTTTTTT.

The chain carries TRBV10-3 and TRBJ1-5; D gene ambiguous. The CDR3 is 12 amino acids. V lost 6 bases to trimming and J lost 0 bases, with 3 bases between them. CDR1 and CDR2 from the germline V gene are ENHRY and SYGVKD. CDR3 sequence: CAISDSNQPQHF. CDR3 DNA: TGTGCCATCAGCGATAGCAATCAGCCCCAGCATTTT.

V gene TRBV7-9 combines with J gene TRBJ2-5; tentative D call: TRBD2 (6 bases). Germline-derived CDR1 and CDR2 are SEHNR and FQNEAQ (reference sequence). The CDR3 consists of 17 residues. The V end was cut by 5 bases, the J end by 4 bases, with 23 bases between. CDR3 loop: CASSSVSLAKQSETQYF. The CDR3 coding sequence is TGTGCCAGCAGCAGCGTCTCGCTAGCGAAACAATCAGAGACCCAGTACTTC.